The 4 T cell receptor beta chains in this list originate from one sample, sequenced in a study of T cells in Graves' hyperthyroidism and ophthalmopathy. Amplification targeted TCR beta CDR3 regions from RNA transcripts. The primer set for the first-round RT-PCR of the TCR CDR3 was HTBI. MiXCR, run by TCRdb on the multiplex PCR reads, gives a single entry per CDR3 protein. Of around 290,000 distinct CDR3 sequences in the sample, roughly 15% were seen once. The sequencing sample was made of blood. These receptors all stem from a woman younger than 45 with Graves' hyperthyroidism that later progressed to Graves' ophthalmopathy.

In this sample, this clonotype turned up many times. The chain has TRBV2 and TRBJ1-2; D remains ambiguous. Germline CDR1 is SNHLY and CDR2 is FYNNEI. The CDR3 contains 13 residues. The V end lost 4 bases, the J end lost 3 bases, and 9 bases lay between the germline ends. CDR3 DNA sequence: TGTGCCAGCAGTGCCGGGCAGTACTATGGCTACACCTTC. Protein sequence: CASSAGQYYGYTF.

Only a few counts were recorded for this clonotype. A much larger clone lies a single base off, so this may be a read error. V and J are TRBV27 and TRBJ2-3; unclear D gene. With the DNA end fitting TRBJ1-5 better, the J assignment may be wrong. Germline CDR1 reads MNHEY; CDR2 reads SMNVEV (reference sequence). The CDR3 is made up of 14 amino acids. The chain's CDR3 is CASSLYGAADTQHF. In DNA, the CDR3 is TGTGCCAGCAGTTTATATGGAGCGGCCGATACGCAGCATTTT.

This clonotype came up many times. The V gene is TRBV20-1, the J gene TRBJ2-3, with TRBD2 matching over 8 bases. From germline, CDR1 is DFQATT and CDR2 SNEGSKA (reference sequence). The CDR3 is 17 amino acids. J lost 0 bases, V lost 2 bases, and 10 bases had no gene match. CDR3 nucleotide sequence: TGCAGTGCTAGAAGGGCGGGGGGATTCCCTAGCACAGATACGCAGTATTTT. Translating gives CSARRAGGFPSTDTQYF.

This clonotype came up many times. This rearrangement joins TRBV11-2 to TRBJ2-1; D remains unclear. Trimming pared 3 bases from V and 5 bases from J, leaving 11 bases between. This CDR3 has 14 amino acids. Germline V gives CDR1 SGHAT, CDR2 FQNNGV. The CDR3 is CASSFGPMHNEQFF. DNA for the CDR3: TGTGCCAGCAGCTTCGGCCCCATGCACAATGAGCAGTTCTTC.